This entry features one T cell receptor beta chain sequence. It has no known antigen specificity. No clone much larger than this one lies a single base away; base qualities are absent. The CDR3, from cysteine to phenylalanine, totals 14 residues. Kept here is only the CDR3 DNA, which spans 42 bases and is read in frame from base 1. Per the germline V gene, MRHNA is the CDR1 and SNTAGT is the CDR2. V gives up 5 bases and J gives up 4 bases, and the segment between their germline ends measures 9 bases. The sample is drawn from a study of blood T cell repertoires in COVID-19 (dated by TCRdb to 2018 to 2021). Regarding the complete study: The collaborator samples originated in the United States, Italy and Spain and spanned the acute and convalescent phases of COVID-19. The material from the prospective study consisted of cDNA or gDNA derived from T cells, B-cell-depleted T cells, or PBMCs. Subjects who had been exposed to COVID-19, were actively infected with it, or had recovered from it provided the deeply sampled blood TCRbeta repertoires that made up the dataset. The repertoires were released in a freely available public database meant as a resource for research on the immune response to SARS-CoV-2. Samples were obtained from the ongoing ImmuneRACE study (first 160 participants) and from approximately 1,200 subjects provided by 6 global collaborators. Sample metadata almost always included a de-identified subject ID, COVID-19 status, age in years and sex. Where HLA class I and class II types were available, the types were taken from metadata supplied by the sample provider, not from assay-based typing.

TCRbeta CDR3 regions were amplified from genomic DNA by means of the immunoSEQ Assay, a bias-controlled multiplex PCR. In the authors' own workflow: Nucleated cell counts per sample were estimated from amplification of reference gene primers within the assay. To quantify the absolute abundance of each unique TCRbeta CDR3 rearrangement, sequence reads were collapsed and filtered. For each sample, productive Simpson clonality was calculated as the square root of Simpson's diversity index over productive rearrangements. TCRdb took over this immuneACCESS table, retaining in-frame rearrangements with V and J assigned. Such tables are incomplete; in checked studies, under half of the missing clones stem from an unresolved V gene, and the remainder is unexplained. V, J and clone size were drawn from that table, and D and trimming were deduced from the DNA. The sample table contains about 330,000 clones; only one count was recorded for 88% of them. Approximately 4% of the sample is taken by the ten largest.

Collaborating institutions collected whole blood in K2EDTA tubes following their own protocols. For TCRbeta analysis, collaborators shipped samples in one of three forms: frozen whole blood, isolated PBMCs, or DNA extracted from either of those sample types. Points the paper makes about the study in general: The quantity of clinical and demographic metadata differed by source and by participant and was supplied without curation.

The rearrangement joined TRBV6-4 to TRBJ1-6; TRBD1 is perhaps the D gene, given 5 matching bases. Sequencing was carried out using peripheral blood. The clonotype comes from a woman aged 50 to 65 with active or convalescent COVID-19. The CDR3 corresponds to CASSSDSYNSPLHF. The DNA sequence is TGTGCCAGCAGTTCCGACAGTTATAATTCACCCCTCCACTTT.